This T cell receptor (beta chain) derives from a study of shared clonotypes between healthy human individuals. Across the study: Contributing individuals were a couple of females and a few males aged 18 to 49. Study observations and caveats: Naive subsets tended to show greater estimated richness than memory subsets. Rarefaction demonstrated incomplete sorted-subset sequencing despite large depth.

CD45RO-negative, CCR7-selected cells formed the naive CD8 fraction, which excluded terminally differentiated effector memory CD45RA+ cells. Measured with immunoSEQ multiplex PCR; TCRdb has only the in-frame clones, and not every one. The sample lists fewer than 850,000 clones, approximately 97% occurring once. In regard to this clone: The antigen is not known.

The CDR3 spans 15 residues. Germline CDR1 reads MNHEY; CDR2 reads SMNVEV (reference sequence). Trimming stripped 0 bases from V and 6 bases from J, with 11 bases between. The TCR originated in a man aged 25 to 45 in good health. This rearrangement joins TRBV27 to TRBJ2-2, with D perhaps assigned TRBD1 or TRBD2 (6 bases each). The specimen was naive CD8+ T cells sorted from blood. This chain's CDR3 is CASSLSARGAGELFF. The CDR3 nucleotides are TGTGCCAGCAGTTTATCGGCGAGGGGGGCCGGGGAGCTGTTTTTT.